This entry lists 17 T cell receptor beta chains sequenced from one sample in a study of CD8 T cells in Susac syndrome. RNA in amounts of roughly 0.45 to 1 ug was reverse transcribed with random hexamers. TCRdb re-called the immunoSEQ multiplex PCR reads with MiXCR, one entry per CDR3 protein. The table records fewer than 140,000 distinct CDR3 sequences, 94% of them present only once. Sequenced sample: CD8+ T cells from PBMCs. The receptors stem from a human donor with Susac syndrome.

The chain has TRBV11-2 and TRBJ2-1, with D maybe TRBD2 (5 bases). The V end was cut by 8 bases, the J end by 6 bases, with 11 bases between. The CDR3 is 12 amino acids. Germline-derived CDR1 and CDR2 are SGHAT and FQNNGV. The CDR3 coding sequence is TGTGCCAGCGCGGGTAACTTCAATGAGCAGTTCTTC. Protein: CASAGNFNEQFF.

The CDR3 coding sequence is TGTGCCAGCAGTGACGGGACAATCCAGGGCTATGGCTACACCTTC. Its translation: CASSDGTIQGYGYTF. The chain is built from TRBV2 and TRBJ1-2, with D possibly matching TRBD1 (6 bases). There are 15 residues in the CDR3. Trimming stripped 3 bases from V and 4 bases from J, with 15 bases between. Per the germline V gene, CDR1 is SNHLY and CDR2 is FYNNEI.

The chain carries TRBV7-9 and TRBJ1-2; D may be TRBD1 (5 bases). This CDR3 spans 14 amino acids. Trimming removed 5 bases at V and 4 bases at J, with 14 bases between. Germline V gene data show CDR1 as SEHNR and CDR2 as FQNEAQ (reference sequence). The CDR3 is CASSPVETAYGYTF. Written as DNA, the CDR3 is TGTGCCAGCAGCCCAGTTGAGACAGCCTATGGCTACACCTTC.

The chain is built from TRBV6-2 or TRBV6-3 and TRBJ2-3; a weak D match, TRBD2 (6 bases). V gave up 2 bases and J gave up 10 bases, with 16 bases separating them. This CDR3 is 14 amino acids long. Germline CDR1 is MNHEY and CDR2 is SVGEGT. In DNA form, the CDR3 reads TGTGCCAGCAGTTACCAGACTAGTCAATCTTCGCAGTATTTT. It codes for CASSYQTSQSSQYF.

This rearrangement joins TRBV5-4 to TRBJ2-1, with D possibly being TRBD2 (6 bases). The CDR3 loop spans 12 amino acids. The V gene lost 5 bases and the J gene lost 9 bases, with 12 bases spanning the gap. CDR1 and CDR2 from the germline V gene are SGHNT and YYREEE (reference sequence). As DNA, the CDR3 is TGTGCCAGCAGGGGACTCCAGGGTGAGCAGTTCTTC. It codes for CASRGLQGEQFF.

The J gene is TRBJ1-2, the V gene TRBV7-9, with 7 bases aligning to TRBD1. Germline trimming cut 4 bases from V and 5 bases from J; bases unmatched to any gene: 7. From germline, CDR1 is SEHNR and CDR2 FQNEAQ (reference sequence). CDR3 size: 14 residues. In nucleotides, the CDR3 is TGTGCCAGCAGCTCGATTACAGGGGCTTATGGCTACACCTTC. It encodes CASSSITGAYGYTF.

CDR3 nucleotides: TGTGCCAGCAGCGTAGGTAGCGCCGGGGAGCTGTTTTTT. Translation: CASSVGSAGELFF. The chain couples TRBV9 to TRBJ2-2, with TRBD2 as a possible D gene (5 bases). V was trimmed by 0 bases and J by 6 bases, leaving 6 bases between them. Germline lookup yields CDR1 SGDLS and CDR2 YYNGEE. The CDR3 runs 13 residues.

V usage is TRBV7-9 and J usage is TRBJ2-7; D may match TRBD1 or TRBD2 (6 bases each). This CDR3 is built from 15 residues. Germline V gene lookup returns CDR1 SEHNR and CDR2 FQNEAQ (reference sequence). Between the trimmed V and J ends, which lost 5 bases and 2 bases, there was a span of 16 bases. The CDR3 region is CASSGEGGQTYEQYF. In DNA form, the CDR3 reads TGTGCCAGCAGCGGAGAAGGGGGGCAAACCTACGAGCAGTACTTC.

This chain connects TRBV12-3 or TRBV12-4 to TRBJ2-5; D unresolved. The CDR3 sequence is 14 residues long. Trimming shortened V by 3 bases and J by 1 base, and 9 bases separated the two germline ends. The CDR3 region has the DNA TGTGCCAGCAGTTTTAATCAGCTCCAAGAGACCCAGTACTTC. It codes for CASSFNQLQETQYF.

The chain recombines TRBV27 with TRBJ2-7, with TRBD1 matching 10 bases. CDR3 length equals 13 residues. J gave up 5 bases and V 4 bases, and 2 bases lay outside the gene matches. Germline loops: CDR1 MNHEY, CDR2 SMNVEV (reference sequence). The CDR3 DNA sequence: TGTGCCAGCAGTTGGGACAGGGGCAACGAGCAGTACTTC. Translating it yields CASSWDRGNEQYF.

The rearrangement links TRBV7-9 to TRBJ2-7, with D tentatively TRBD2 (6 bases). Trimming took 3 bases from V and 5 from J, leaving 11 bases between them. The CDR3 is made up of 13 amino acids. CDR1 SEHNR and CDR2 FQNEAQ come from the germline V gene (reference sequence). DNA of the CDR3: TGTGCCAGCAGCTTCTCGGAGGGAGACGAGCAGTACTTC. Translation: CASSFSEGDEQYF.

The CDR3 bases are TGTGCCAGCAGCTCGGACCCAAGGGTGGGGGGCTACACCTTC. It yields the protein CASSSDPRVGGYTF. V usage is TRBV7-8 and J usage is TRBJ1-2; D unclear. CDR3 length: 14 amino acids. The V gene's germline CDR1 is SGHVS and CDR2 FQNEAQ. V lost 4 bases, J lost 8 bases, and 17 bases lay in between.

J is TRBJ1-2 and V is TRBV5-6; D possibly corresponds to TRBD1 (5 bases). The CDR3 is 11 residues long. Germline V gives CDR1 SGHDT, CDR2 YYEEEE. Trimming left V 2 bases short and J 10 bases short, with 9 bases between. The chain's CDR3 is CASSFGTDYTF. CDR3 nucleotide sequence: TGTGCCAGCAGCTTTGGGACGGACTACACCTTC.

V gene TRBV15 combines with J gene TRBJ2-2; TRBD1 might be the D (5 bases). The V end lost 2 bases, the J end lost 4 bases, and 8 bases lay between the germline ends. This CDR3 contains 14 residues. Germline V CDR1 and CDR2: LNHNV, YYDKDF (reference sequence). CDR3 amino acids: CATSRQGGTGELFF. The CDR3 DNA reads TGTGCCACCAGCAGACAGGGTGGCACCGGGGAGCTGTTTTTT. The entire variable domain, with the rest obtained from reference TRBV15 and TRBJ2-2, is as follows: DAMVIQNPRYQVTQFGKPVTLSCSQTLNHNVMYWYQQKSSQAPKLLFHYYDKDFNNEADTPDNFQSRRPNTSFCFLDIRSPGLGDTAMYLCATSRQGGTGELFFGEGSRLTVL.

The chain combines TRBV2 with TRBJ1-1; TRBD1 might be the D (5 bases). Trimming left V 7 bases short and J 3 bases short, with 15 bases between. Looked up from germline, CDR1 is SNHLY and CDR2 is FYNNEI. The CDR3 has 14 residues. In nucleotides, the CDR3 is TGTGCCAGCATAAGGGAGGGGACGGACACTGAAGCTTTCTTT. This encodes CASIREGTDTEAFF. Looking up the rest from reference TRBV2 and TRBJ1-1 gives the full variable domain: EPEVTQTPSHQVTQMGQEVILRCVPISNHLYFYWYRQILGQKVEFLVSFYNNEISEKSEIFDDQFSVERPDGSNFTLKIRSTKLEDSAMYFCASIREGTDTEAFFGQGTRLTVV.

This chain joins TRBV12-3 or TRBV12-4 and TRBJ2-5; D is perhaps TRBD1 or TRBD2 (5 bases each). Between the trimmed V and J ends, which lost 3 bases and 3 bases, there was a span of 11 bases. The length of the CDR3 is 14 residues. CDR3 DNA: TGTGCCAGCAGTTTTTATGGGACCGAAGAGACCCAGTACTTC. It encodes CASSFYGTEETQYF.

CDR3 nucleotide sequence: TGCAGTGCTAGGGAGCTCAGGGAGCAGTACTTC. Amino acid sequence: CSARELREQYF. The chain recombines TRBV20-1 with TRBJ2-7, with D unresolved. Germline lookup yields CDR1 DFQATT and CDR2 SNEGSKA (reference sequence). With 3 bases removed from V and 7 bases from J, the gap between germline ends came to 10 bases. The CDR3 runs to 11 residues.